The subject of this entry is one TCR beta chain. What this receptor recognizes is not known. There are no base qualities to consult, and no much larger clone falls within one base. The listed sequencing device is Illumina NovaSeq 6000. TCRalpha and TCRbeta cDNA libraries were constructed by 5'RACE with constant-segment primers, with sample barcodes and unique molecular identifiers being introduced. RNA was extracted from every sample with Trizol reagent. Library amplification was performed in two PCR steps, and a second sample barcode and Illumina TruSeq adapters were introduced in the second step. The libraries were sequenced on an Illumina NovaSeq using 2 x 150 bp paired-end reads. Regarding the original processing steps: With migec v1.2.7, reads were demultiplexed and then collapsed into UMI-guided consensus sequences. With mixcr v2.1.11, UMI consensuses were aligned to TRA and TRB V and J templates and assembled into clonotypes. A clonotype was counted as expanded or contracted only if both edgeR and NoisET called the change significant, with noise models trained on biological replicates. For edgeR calls, a false discovery rate-adjusted p below 0.01 and a log2 fold-change threshold of 1 were applied. PCA with hierarchical clustering of max-normalized trajectories of the 1000 most abundant clonotypes was used as exploratory dynamics analysis. Separately sequenced CD4+ and CD8+ repertoires were used to assign the CD4 or CD8 phenotype of responding clones. TCRdb passed the public sequencing reads through fastp at Q25 and MiXCR, retaining productive beta sequences. Here each entry gathers all rows of one CDR3 protein and keeps the most common genes and DNA. TCRdb assigned the V and J calls; the authors' analysis was not used. In all, the sample holds about 400,000 distinct CDR3 sequences, and over 15% of those were seen once. About a fifth of the sample is in the top ten clones.

The sample comes from a study of T-cell memory formation after mild COVID-19 (dated by TCRdb to the early 2020s). Looking at the study overall: Most TCR sequence clusters were specific to one of the two donors. Longitudinal TCRalpha and TCRbeta repertoire sequencing tracked T-cell clones expanding and contracting after mild COVID-19 in a couple of donors. The cohort was made up of two young adult volunteers, one female and one male, who were previously healthy.

PBMCs were isolated by Ficoll-Paque density gradient centrifugation. The paper's findings and limits, for the study overall: Contracting CD4+ clones were located mainly in the CM and EM memory subsets, whereas CD8+ clones were found to be enriched in EMRA. Balanced CD4/CD8 phenotypes were observed for clones contracting from day 15 to 85, whereas a bias towards CD4+ was observed for a second wave of clones expanding from day 15 to 37. Some responding clones were detected in pre-infection memory, which suggested that pre-existing cross-reactive memory T cells had joined the SARS-CoV-2 response. Only two mild cases were covered by the study, and larger cohorts that include severe cases with pre-infection samples were considered necessary. SARS-CoV-2 specificity of the second-wave clones peaking on day 37 was not confirmed.

CDR1 is given as SGHTA and CDR2 as FQGNSA, both from the germline V gene. Trimming removed 1 base from V and 5 bases from J; the gene matches leave 2 bases unexplained. The CDR3 spans 13 residues, from the cysteine through the valine. The sequence is cut down to CDR3 DNA, 39 bases in frame from base 1. The V and J segments used are TRBV7-2 and TRBJ2-7, with TRBD1 matching 7 junction bases. This receptor was identified in a man aged 18-30 years who had mild COVID-19 (a few samples of this study predate the infection). The sample titles of this study are shuffled in the database, so cell type and time point are left out; the donor was told from shared clones. Material for sequencing was PBMCs or a T cell subset sorted from them (not recorded which). The CDR3 protein sequence reads: CASSLGQGHEQYV. The nucleotides are TGTGCCAGCAGCTTAGGACAGGGTCACGAGCAGTACGTC.